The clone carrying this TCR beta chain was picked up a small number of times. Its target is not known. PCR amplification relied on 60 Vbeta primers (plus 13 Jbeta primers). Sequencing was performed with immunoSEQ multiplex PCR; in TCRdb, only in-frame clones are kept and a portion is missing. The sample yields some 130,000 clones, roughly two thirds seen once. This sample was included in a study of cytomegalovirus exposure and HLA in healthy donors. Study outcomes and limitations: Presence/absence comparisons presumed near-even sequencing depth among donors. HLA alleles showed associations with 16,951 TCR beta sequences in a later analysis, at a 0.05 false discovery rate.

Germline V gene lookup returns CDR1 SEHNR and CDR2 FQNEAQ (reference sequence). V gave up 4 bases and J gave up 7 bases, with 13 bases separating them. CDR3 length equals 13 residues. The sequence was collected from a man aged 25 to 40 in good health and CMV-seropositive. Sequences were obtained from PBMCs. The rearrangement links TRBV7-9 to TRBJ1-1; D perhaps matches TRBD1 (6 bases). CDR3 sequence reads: CASSSLGQIEAFF. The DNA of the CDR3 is TGTGCCAGCAGCTCTTTAGGACAGATTGAAGCTTTCTTT.